This TCR beta chain is from a study of T cells after yellow fever vaccination. Broader study findings: A limited proportion of clonotypes was detected within both the CD4 and CD8 compartments. Contamination by abundant bulk-population clonotypes could be present in FACS-sorted repertoires.

Many counts were recorded for this clonotype. Its specificity is unknown. Researchers made TCR cDNA using 5'RACE template switching, and this step added a universal primer site and UMIs. MiXCR was run by TCRdb on the 5' RACE reads, yielding one entry per CDR3 protein. The table includes 70,000 to 80,000 distinct CDR3 sequences, around 7.9% detected once. After removal of 4 bases from V and 1 base from J, the junction contained 2 bases not matched to a gene. The CDR3 is 17 residues long. CDR1 and CDR2 (germline): LNHDA, SQIVND (reference sequence). The chain joins TRBV19 to TRBJ2-1; 15 nucleotides match TRBD2. The receptor's source is a man between 18 and 29 years old who received the YFV17D yellow fever vaccine. The sample in question was CD8+ T cells sorted from PBMCs, obtained 10 days after the first yellow fever vaccination. CDR3 sequence: CASSTGTSGRSYNEQFF. In DNA, the CDR3 is TGTGCCAGTAGTACCGGGACTAGCGGGAGGTCCTACAATGAGCAGTTCTTC.